This T cell receptor beta chain was obtained from a study of blood T cell repertoires in COVID-19. Using immunoSEQ multiplex PCR, the repertoire was profiled, and TCRdb retains in-frame clones only, with some absent. The data contain some 200,000 clones, roughly 80% of them seen just once; the ten biggest clones take up over 2.5%. Sequenced input: peripheral blood. This TCR was recovered from a human donor with acute or convalescent COVID-19. The donor label of this sample is uncertain.

The CDR3 DNA reads as TGTGCCAGCAGCAACCGGGACAGGGGGCACAATGAGCAGTTCTTC. Protein product: CASSNRDRGHNEQFF. The chain couples TRBV21-1 to TRBJ2-1; the listed D gene, TRBD1, was not tested against the DNA. TRBV21-1 is a listed pseudogene. The CDR3 sequence is 15 residues long.